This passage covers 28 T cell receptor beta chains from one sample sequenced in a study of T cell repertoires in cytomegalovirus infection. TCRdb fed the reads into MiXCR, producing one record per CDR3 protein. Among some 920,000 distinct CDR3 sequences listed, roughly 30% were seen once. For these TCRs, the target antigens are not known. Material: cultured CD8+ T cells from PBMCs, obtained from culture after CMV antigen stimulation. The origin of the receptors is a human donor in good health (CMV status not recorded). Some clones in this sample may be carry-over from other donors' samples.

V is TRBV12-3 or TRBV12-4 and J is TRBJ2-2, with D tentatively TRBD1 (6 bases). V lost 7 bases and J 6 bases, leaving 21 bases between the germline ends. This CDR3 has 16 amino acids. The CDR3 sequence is CASTHPGQQGPGELFF. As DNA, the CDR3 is TGTGCCAGCACCCACCCAGGGCAACAGGGTCCCGGGGAGCTGTTTTTT.

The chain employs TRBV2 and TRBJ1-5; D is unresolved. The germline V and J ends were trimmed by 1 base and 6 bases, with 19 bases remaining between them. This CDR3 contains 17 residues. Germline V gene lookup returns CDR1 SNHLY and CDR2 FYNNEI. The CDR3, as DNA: TGTGCCAGCAGTGAAGAATGGGTACGGCAGGTAGGTCAGCCCCAGCATTTT. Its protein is CASSEEWVRQVGQPQHF.

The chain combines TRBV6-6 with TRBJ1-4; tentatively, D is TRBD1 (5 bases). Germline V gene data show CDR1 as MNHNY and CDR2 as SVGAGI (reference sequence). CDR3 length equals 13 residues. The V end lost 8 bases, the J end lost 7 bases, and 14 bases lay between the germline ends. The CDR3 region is CASAQEDLEKLFF. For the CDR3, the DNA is TGTGCCAGCGCACAGGAAGACCTTGAAAAACTGTTTTTT.

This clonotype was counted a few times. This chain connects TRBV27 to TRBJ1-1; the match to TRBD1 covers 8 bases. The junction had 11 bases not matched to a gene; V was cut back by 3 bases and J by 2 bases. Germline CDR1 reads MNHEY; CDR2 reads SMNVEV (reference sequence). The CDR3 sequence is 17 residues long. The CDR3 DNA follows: TGTGCCAGCAGTTTCCTCACCCTGACAGGGGCAAACACTGAAGCTTTCTTT. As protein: CASSFLTLTGANTEAFF.

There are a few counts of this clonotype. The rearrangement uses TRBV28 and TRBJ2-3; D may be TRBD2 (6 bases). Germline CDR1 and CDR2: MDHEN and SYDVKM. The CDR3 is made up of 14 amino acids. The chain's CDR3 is CASEGDRTTDTQYF. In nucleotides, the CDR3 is TGTGCTTCGGAGGGTGACAGAACCACAGATACGCAGTATTTT.

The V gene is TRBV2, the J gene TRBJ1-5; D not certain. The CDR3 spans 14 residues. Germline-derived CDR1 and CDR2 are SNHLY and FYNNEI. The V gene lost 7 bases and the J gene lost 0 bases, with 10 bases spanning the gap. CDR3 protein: CASMLFSSNQPQHF. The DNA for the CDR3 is TGTGCCAGCATGCTCTTCAGTAGCAATCAGCCCCAGCATTTT.

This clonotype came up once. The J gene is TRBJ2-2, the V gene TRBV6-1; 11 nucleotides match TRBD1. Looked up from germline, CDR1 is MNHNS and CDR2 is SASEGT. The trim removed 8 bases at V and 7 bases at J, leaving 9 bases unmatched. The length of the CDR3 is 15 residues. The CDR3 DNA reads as TGTGCCAGCTCCGGACAGGGGGCGTTCGGCGGGGAGCTGTTTTTT. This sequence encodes CASSGQGAFGGELFF.

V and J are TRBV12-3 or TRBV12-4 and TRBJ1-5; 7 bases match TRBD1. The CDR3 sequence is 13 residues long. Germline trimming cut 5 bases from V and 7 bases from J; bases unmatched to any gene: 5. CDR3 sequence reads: CASSGQENQPQHF. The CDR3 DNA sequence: TGTGCCAGCAGTGGACAGGAGAACCAGCCCCAGCATTTT.

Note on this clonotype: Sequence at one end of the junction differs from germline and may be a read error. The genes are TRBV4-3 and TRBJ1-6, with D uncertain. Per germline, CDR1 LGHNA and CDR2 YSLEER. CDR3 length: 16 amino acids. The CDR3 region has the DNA TGCGCCAGCAGCGAAGACGGAAGCTCCTATAATTCACCCCTCCACTTT. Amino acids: CASSEDGSSYNSPLHF.

In DNA form, the CDR3 reads TGTGCCAGCAGCTACTCCGGACAGGGCGGGGGTTATCGTGGCTACACCTTC. As protein: CASSYSGQGGGYRGYTF. The rearrangement joins TRBV7-9 to TRBJ1-2, with 8 bases fitting TRBD1. This CDR3 spans 17 amino acids. V lost 4 bases and J lost 7; bases outside the gene matches: 17. From germline, CDR1 is SEHNR and CDR2 FQNEAQ (reference sequence).

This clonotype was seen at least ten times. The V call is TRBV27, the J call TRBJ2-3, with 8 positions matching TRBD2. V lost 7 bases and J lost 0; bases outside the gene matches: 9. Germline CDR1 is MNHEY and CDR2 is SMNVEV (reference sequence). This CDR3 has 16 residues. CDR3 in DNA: TGTGCCAGCACTGTAATCGGGGGGGGTAGCACAGATACGCAGTATTTT. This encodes CASTVIGGGSTDTQYF.

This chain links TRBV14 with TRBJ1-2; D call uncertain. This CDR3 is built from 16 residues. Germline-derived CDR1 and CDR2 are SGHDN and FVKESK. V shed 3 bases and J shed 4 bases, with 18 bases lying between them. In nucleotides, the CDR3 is TGTGCCAGCAGCCAGGAAGGACGGCCAATGGGCTATGGCTACACCTTC. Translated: CASSQEGRPMGYGYTF.

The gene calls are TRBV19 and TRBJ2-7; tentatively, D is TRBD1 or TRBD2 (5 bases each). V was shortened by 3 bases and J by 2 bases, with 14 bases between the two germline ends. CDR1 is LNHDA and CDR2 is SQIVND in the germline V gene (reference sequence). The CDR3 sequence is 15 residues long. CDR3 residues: CASSISGTVTYEQYF. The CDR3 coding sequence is TGTGCCAGTAGTATTTCCGGGACGGTCACCTACGAGCAGTACTTC.

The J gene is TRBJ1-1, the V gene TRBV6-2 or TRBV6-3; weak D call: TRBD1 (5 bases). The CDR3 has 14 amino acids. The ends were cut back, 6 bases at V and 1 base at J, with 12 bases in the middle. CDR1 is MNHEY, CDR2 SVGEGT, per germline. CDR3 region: CASSRGVGNTEAFF. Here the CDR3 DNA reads TGTGCCAGCAGCCGGGGGGTCGGGAACACTGAAGCTTTCTTT.

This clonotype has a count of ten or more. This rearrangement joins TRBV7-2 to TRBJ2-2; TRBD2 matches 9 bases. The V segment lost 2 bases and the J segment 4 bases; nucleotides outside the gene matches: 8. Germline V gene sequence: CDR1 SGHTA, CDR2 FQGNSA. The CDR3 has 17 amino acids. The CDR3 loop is CASSLTGGGEPTGELFF. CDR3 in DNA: TGTGCCAGCAGCTTAACGGGCGGGGGGGAACCCACCGGGGAGCTGTTTTTT. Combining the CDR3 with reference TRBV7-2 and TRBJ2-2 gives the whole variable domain GAGVSQSPSNKVTEKGKDVELRCDPISGHTALYWYRQSLGQGLEFLIYFQGNSAPDKSGLPSDRFSAERTGGSVSTLTIQRTQQEDSAVYLCASSLTGGGEPTGELFFGEGSRLTVL.

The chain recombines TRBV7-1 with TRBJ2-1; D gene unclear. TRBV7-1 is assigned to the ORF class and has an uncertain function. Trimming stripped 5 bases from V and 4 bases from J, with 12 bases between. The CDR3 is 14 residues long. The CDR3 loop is CASSGLPLYNEQFF. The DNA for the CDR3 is TGTGCCAGCAGCGGCCTCCCTCTTTACAATGAGCAGTTCTTC.

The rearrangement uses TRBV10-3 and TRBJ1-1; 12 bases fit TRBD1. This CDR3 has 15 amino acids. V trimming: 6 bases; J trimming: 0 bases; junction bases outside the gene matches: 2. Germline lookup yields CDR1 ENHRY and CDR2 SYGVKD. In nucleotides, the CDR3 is TGTGCCATCAGGGGACAGGGGGCGATGAACACTGAAGCTTTCTTT. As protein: CAIRGQGAMNTEAFF.

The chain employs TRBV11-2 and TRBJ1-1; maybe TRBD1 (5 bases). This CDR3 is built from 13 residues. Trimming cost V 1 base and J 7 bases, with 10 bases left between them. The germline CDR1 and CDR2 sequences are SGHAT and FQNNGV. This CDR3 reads CASSLGTPIEAFF. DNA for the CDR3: TGTGCCAGCAGCTTAGGGACACCTATTGAAGCTTTCTTT.

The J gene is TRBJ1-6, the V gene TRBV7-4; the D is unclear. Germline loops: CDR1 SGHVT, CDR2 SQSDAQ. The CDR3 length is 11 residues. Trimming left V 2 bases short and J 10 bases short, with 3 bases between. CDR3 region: CASSLLSPLHF. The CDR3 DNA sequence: TGTGCCAGCAGCTTATTGTCACCCCTCCACTTT.

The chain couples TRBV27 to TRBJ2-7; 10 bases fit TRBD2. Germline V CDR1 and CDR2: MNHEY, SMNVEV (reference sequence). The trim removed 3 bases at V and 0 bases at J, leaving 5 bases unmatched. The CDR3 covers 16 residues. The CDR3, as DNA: TGTGCCAGCAGTTTGCATCTAGCGGGGGACTCCTACGAGCAGTACTTC. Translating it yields CASSLHLAGDSYEQYF.

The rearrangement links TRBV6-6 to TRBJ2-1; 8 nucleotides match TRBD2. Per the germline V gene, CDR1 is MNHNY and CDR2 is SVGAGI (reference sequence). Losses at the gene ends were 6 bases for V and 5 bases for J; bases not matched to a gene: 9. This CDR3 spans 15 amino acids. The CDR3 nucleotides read TGTGCCAGCAGCCCGGGGGGGCGGGGGGACAATGAGCAGTTCTTC. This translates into CASSPGGRGDNEQFF.

CDR3: CAIRPALRNYGYTF. The CDR3 coding sequence is TGTGCCATCCGGCCAGCCCTGAGGAACTATGGCTACACCTTC. The chain links TRBV6-1 to TRBJ1-2; the D is unclear. This CDR3 has 14 amino acids. Germline CDR1 MNHNS, CDR2 SASEGT. Trimming stripped 10 bases from V and 2 bases from J, with 17 bases between.

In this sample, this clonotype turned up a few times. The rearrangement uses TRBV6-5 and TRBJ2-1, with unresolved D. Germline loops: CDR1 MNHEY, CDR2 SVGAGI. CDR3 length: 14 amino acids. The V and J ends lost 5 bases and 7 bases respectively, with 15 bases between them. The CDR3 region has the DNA TGTGCCAGCAGTCCGACACACGTTAGGAATGAGCAGTTCTTC. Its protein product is CASSPTHVRNEQFF.

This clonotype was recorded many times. CDR3 sequence reads: CASSWPPGTGSYEQYF. The CDR3 DNA reads TGTGCCAGCAGCTGGCCTCCCGGGACGGGCTCCTACGAGCAGTACTTC. The V and J genes are TRBV7-8 and TRBJ2-7; D might be TRBD1 or TRBD2, each matching 5 bases. Germline-derived CDR1 and CDR2 are SGHVS and FQNEAQ. V was shortened by 4 bases and J by 0 bases, with 16 bases between the two germline ends. This CDR3 has 16 amino acids.

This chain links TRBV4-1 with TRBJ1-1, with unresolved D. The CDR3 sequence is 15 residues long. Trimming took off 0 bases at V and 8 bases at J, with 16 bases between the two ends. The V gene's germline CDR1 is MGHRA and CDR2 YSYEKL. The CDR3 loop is CASSQEGMGISEAFF. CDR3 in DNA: TGCGCCAGCAGCCAAGAGGGGATGGGTATATCCGAAGCTTTCTTT.

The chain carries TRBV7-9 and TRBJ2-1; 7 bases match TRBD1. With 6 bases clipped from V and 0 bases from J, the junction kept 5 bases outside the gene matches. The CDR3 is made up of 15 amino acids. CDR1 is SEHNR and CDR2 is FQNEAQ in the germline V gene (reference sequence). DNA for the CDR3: TGTGCCAGCAGACTGAACAGGGGCTCCTACAATGAGCAGTTCTTC. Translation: CASRLNRGSYNEQFF.

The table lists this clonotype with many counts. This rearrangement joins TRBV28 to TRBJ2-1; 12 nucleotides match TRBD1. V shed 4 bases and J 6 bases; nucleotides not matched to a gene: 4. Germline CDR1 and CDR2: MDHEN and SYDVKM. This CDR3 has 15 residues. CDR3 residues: CASSWGTGGSNEQFF. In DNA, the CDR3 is TGTGCCAGCAGTTGGGGGACAGGGGGCTCCAATGAGCAGTTCTTC.

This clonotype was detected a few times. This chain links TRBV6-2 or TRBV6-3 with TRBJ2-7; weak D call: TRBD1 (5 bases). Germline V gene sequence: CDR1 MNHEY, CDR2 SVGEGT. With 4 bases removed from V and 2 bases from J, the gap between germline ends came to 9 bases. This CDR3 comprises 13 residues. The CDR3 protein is CASSFDRTYEQYV. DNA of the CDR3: TGTGCCAGCAGTTTCGACAGAACCTACGAGCAGTACGTC.